This T cell receptor beta chain was found in a study of long-term antiretroviral therapy in people with HIV. In germline, CDR1 is GTSNPN, CDR2 SVGIG (reference sequence). V dropped 2 bases and J dropped 0 bases, with 7 bases sitting between them. This CDR3 has 14 residues. The libraries were made with immunoSEQ v3.0 at survey level. TCRdb keeps only in-frame clones here, not all; method: immunoSEQ multiplex PCR. The sample lists some 28,000 clones, around 80% occurring once. This receptor was taken from a man between 18 and 35 years old with HIV. The sample in question was unsorted PBMCs, obtained 1.5 years before starting antiretroviral therapy. The chain has TRBV30 and TRBJ2-2; D gene unclear. This chain's CDR3 is CAWSLAPNTGELFF. The CDR3 bases are TGTGCCTGGAGTCTCGCACCGAACACCGGGGAGCTGTTTTTT.